The source of this TCR beta chain is a study of cytomegalovirus exposure and HLA in healthy donors. The trim removed 4 bases at V and 4 bases at J, leaving 6 bases unmatched. This CDR3 spans 16 amino acids. CDR1 and CDR2 from the germline V gene are PRHDT and FYEKMQ (reference sequence). The PCR contained 60 Vbeta and 13 Jbeta primers. The repertoire was sequenced with immunoSEQ multiplex PCR; TCRdb's copy has only in-frame clones and lacks some. Among approximately 170,000 clones, over 70% were seen once, and the ten largest hold roughly 7%. This receptor was identified in a male donor in good health and CMV-seropositive. The sequenced sample consisted of PBMCs. The rearrangement links TRBV13 to TRBJ2-5, with TRBD2 matching over 13 bases. The CDR3 loop is CASSSWTSGGSETQYF. The DNA of the CDR3 is TGTGCCAGCAGCTCCTGGACTAGCGGGGGATCAGAGACCCAGTACTTC. Complete variable domain (other parts from reference TRBV13 and TRBJ2-5): AAGVIQSPRHLIKEKRETATLKCYPIPRHDTVYWYQQGPGQDPQFLISFYEKMQSDKGSIPDRFSAQQFSDYHSELNMSSLELGDSALYFCASSSWTSGGSETQYFGPGTRLLVL.